The TCR beta chain described here comes from a study of T-cell reconstitution after alpha-beta-depleted transplantation in children. Whole-study results and caveats: Among T cells one year after transplant, newly produced cells accounted for most counts and diversity. Surviving recipient cells, namely T cells and thymic progenitors, were the source of high day-60 TCRbeta diversity in some patients.

Ten or more counts support this clonotype. The antigen is not known. As it was prepared, the TCRbeta library received unique molecular identifiers. TCRdb used MiXCR to reprocess the PCR reads, holding one entry per CDR3 protein. Of fewer than 550,000 distinct CDR3 sequences in the sample, more than 9% are singletons; the top ten hold just over 2%. The material sequenced was PBMCs, taken before TCRalphabeta/CD19-depleted stem cell transplant. The TCR originated in a child younger than 10 with inherited bone marrow failure, due to receive a stem cell transplant.

CDR3 bases: TGCAGTGCTAGCGGGAGAATCTCAGATACGCAGTATTTT. It translates to CSASGRISDTQYF. The gene calls are TRBV20-1 and TRBJ2-3; tentative D call: TRBD2 (6 bases). The CDR3 has 13 amino acids. V lost 3 bases and J 4 bases, leaving 11 bases between the germline ends. The V gene's germline CDR1 is DFQATT and CDR2 SNEGSKA (reference sequence).